What follows are 29 T cell receptor beta chains derived from one specimen sequenced in a study of neurological immune-mediated disorders. Each CDR3 protein is one row after TCRdb ran MiXCR on the 5' RACE reads. The sample includes around 47,000 distinct CDR3 sequences, about an eighth of them seen just once. Sequencing used PBMCs. The receptors were gathered from a female donor in good health.

This clonotype was counted at least ten times. The chain's CDR3 is CASSYSGREAFF. The DNA of the CDR3 is TGTGCCAGCAGTTACTCGGGCAGGGAAGCTTTCTTT. The genes are TRBV6-6 and TRBJ1-1; D unclear. The V end was cut by 0 bases, the J end by 8 bases, with 7 bases between. This CDR3 contains 12 residues. The germline V gene encodes CDR1 MNHNY and CDR2 SVGAGI (reference sequence).

This clonotype was detected many times. The chain links TRBV15 to TRBJ2-1; perhaps TRBD1 as D (6 bases). The CDR3 loop spans 15 amino acids. Germline V lookup: CDR1 LNHNV, CDR2 YYDKDF (reference sequence). V was clipped by 1 base and J by 8 bases, with 15 bases between them. This CDR3 reads CATSRVLTGMDEQFF. As DNA, the CDR3 is TGTGCCACCAGCAGAGTTCTAACAGGGATGGATGAGCAGTTCTTC.

V is TRBV27 and J is TRBJ1-3; D is perhaps TRBD1 (6 bases). Germline assignment: CDR1 MNHEY and CDR2 SMNVEV (reference sequence). CDR3 length: 15 residues. Trimming cost V 1 base and J 2 bases, with 9 bases left between them. The CDR3: CASSLLGGPGNTIYF. The CDR3 nucleotides are TGTGCCAGCAGTTTATTGGGGGGGCCTGGAAACACCATATATTTT.

This clonotype appeared many times. The chain uses TRBV7-9 and TRBJ2-7; no firm D call. The CDR3 loop spans 13 amino acids. Trimming left V 5 bases short and J 5 bases short, with 13 bases between. Germline CDR1 and CDR2: SEHNR and FQNEAQ (reference sequence). CDR3 nucleotides: TGTGCCAGCAGCCAACGTGAGGCCCACGAGCAGTACTTC. Amino acids: CASSQREAHEQYF.

This clonotype showed up many times. CDR3 sequence: CASSLYRGLSGNTIYF. The CDR3 region has the DNA TGTGCCAGCAGCTTATACAGGGGCCTCTCTGGAAACACCATATATTTT. V and J are TRBV11-2 and TRBJ1-3; TRBD1 aligns across 7 bases. The CDR3 is 16 residues long. The trim removed 2 bases at V and 0 bases at J, leaving 4 bases unmatched. Germline V gene lookup returns CDR1 SGHAT and CDR2 FQNNGV. The full variable domain, in which reference TRBV11-2 and TRBJ1-3 provide the parts outside the CDR3, is EAGVAQSPRYKIIEKRQSVAFWCNPISGHATLYWYQQILGQGPKLLIQFQNNGVVDDSQLPKDRFSAERLKGVDSTLKIQPAKLEDSAVYLCASSLYRGLSGNTIYFGEGSWLTVV.

This clonotype was observed at least ten times. J is TRBJ1-1 and V is TRBV5-1; 8 bases are shared with TRBD1. The length of the CDR3 is 15 residues. After removal of 7 bases from V and 3 bases from J, the junction contained 11 bases not matched to a gene. CDR1 SGHRS and CDR2 YFSETQ come from the germline V gene. Written as DNA, the CDR3 is TGCGCCAGCGCCAGGGGGCTAATCGCGGACACTGAAGCTTTCTTT. Its protein product is CASARGLIADTEAFF. The entire variable domain, with the rest obtained from reference TRBV5-1 and TRBJ1-1, is as follows: KAGVTQTPRYLIKTRGQQVTLSCSPISGHRSVSWYQQTPGQGLQFLFEYFSETQRNKGNFPGRFSGRQFSNSRSEMNVSTLELGDSALYLCASARGLIADTEAFFGQGTRLTVV.

This clonotype was recorded at least ten times. The chain employs TRBV20-1 and TRBJ2-1; 9 nucleotides agree with TRBD2. Trimming took 4 bases from V and 8 from J; bases not matched to a gene: 9. CDR1 and CDR2 from the germline V gene are DFQATT and SNEGSKA (reference sequence). This CDR3 is built from 14 residues. CDR3 sequence (DNA): TGCAGTGCTAAGGTAGCGGGAGTGGACTATGAGCAGTTCTTC. Its translation: CSAKVAGVDYEQFF.

This clonotype occurred many times. The chain employs TRBV4-2 and TRBJ2-1; 7 bases align to TRBD2. Germline lookup yields CDR1 LGHNA and CDR2 YNFKEQ. The length of the CDR3 is 15 residues. V shed 4 bases, J shed 4 bases, and the junction held 7 bases outside the gene matches. Written as DNA, the CDR3 is TGTGCCAGCAGCCCGGGGGAGGGAACTTACAATGAGCAGTTCTTC. Its protein product is CASSPGEGTYNEQFF.

The genes are TRBV29-1 and TRBJ2-7; D is possibly TRBD1 or TRBD2 (6 bases each). Germline CDR1 SQVTM, CDR2 ANQGSEA. Trimming pared 3 bases from V and 9 bases from J, leaving 15 bases between. The CDR3 loop spans 12 amino acids. The CDR3 spells CSVDVGGRGQYF. The CDR3 DNA sequence: TGCAGCGTTGATGTCGGGGGCCGAGGGCAGTACTTC.

This clonotype was seen many times. This sequence joins TRBV12-3 or TRBV12-4 and TRBJ1-1, with D possibly being TRBD1 (6 bases). V was pared by 7 bases and J by 2 bases, with 14 bases between. The CDR3 consists of 14 residues. The CDR3 sequence is CASNGGRLNTEAFF. DNA for the CDR3: TGTGCCAGCAACGGGGGGCGCTTAAACACTGAAGCTTTCTTT.

There are many counts of this clonotype. The CDR3 nucleotides are TGTGCCAGCAGCGGACGGGGGACTAGCGGGGAGAATGCCGGGGAGCTGTTTTTT. Translated, it gives CASSGRGTSGENAGELFF. The genes are TRBV7-8 and TRBJ2-2, with 13 bases matching TRBD2. The CDR3 covers 18 residues. Germline assignment: CDR1 SGHVS and CDR2 FQNEAQ. Trimming removed 5 bases from V and 6 bases from J; junction bases left unmatched: 12.

This clonotype was recorded many times. The chain joins TRBV20-1 to TRBJ2-7; the D is unclear. This CDR3 has 16 amino acids. Germline values: CDR1 DFQATT, CDR2 SNEGSKA (reference sequence). The V end lost 1 base, the J end lost 3 bases, and 19 bases lay between the germline ends. In DNA form, the CDR3 reads TGCAGTGCTAGAGTTCTGGCTGGGCAGCCTAACTACGAGCAGTACTTC. Amino acids: CSARVLAGQPNYEQYF.

This clonotype has at least ten counts. The CDR3: CASTRYDGSNQPQHF. CDR3 nucleotide sequence: TGTGCCAGCACCCGATACGATGGTAGCAATCAGCCCCAGCATTTT. The genes are TRBV12-3 or TRBV12-4 and TRBJ1-5; no definite D call. The CDR3 runs to 15 residues. Trimming removed 7 bases at V and 0 bases at J, with 13 bases between.

This clonotype was detected ten times or more. The chain combines TRBV5-1 with TRBJ1-5; D not resolved. The germline CDR1 and CDR2 sequences are SGHRS and YFSETQ. V was shortened by 7 bases and J by 1 base, with 15 bases between the two germline ends. This CDR3 has 15 residues. Written as DNA, the CDR3 is TGCGCCAGCCGAATAGGAGGGTCAAGCAATCAGCCCCAGCATTTT. Translated, it gives CASRIGGSSNQPQHF.

The table lists this clonotype with many counts. The chain carries TRBV5-1 and TRBJ2-1; possibly TRBD1 for D (6 bases). Looked up from germline, CDR1 is SGHRS and CDR2 is YFSETQ. This CDR3 has 15 residues. V was cut by 0 bases and J by 4 bases, with 11 bases left in between. The DNA for the CDR3 is TGCGCCAGCAGCTTGGGGCAGGGGCAGTACAATGAGCAGTTCTTC. It translates to CASSLGQGQYNEQFF.

This clonotype was recorded many times. The chain employs TRBV3-1 and TRBJ1-1; TRBD1 might be the D (6 bases). Germline V CDR1 and CDR2: LGHDT, YNNKEL (reference sequence). V was pared by 4 bases and J by 7 bases, with 22 bases between. The CDR3 length is 16 residues. The DNA for the CDR3 is TGTGCCAGCAGCCCCTTGGGGGGGGCGGATTTGGTTGAAGCTTTCTTT. Protein product: CASSPLGGADLVEAFF.

This clonotype came up many times. The chain is built from TRBV20-1 and TRBJ2-5, with TRBD2 matching over 11 bases. V shed 2 bases and J 0 bases; nucleotides not matched to a gene: 5. Germline assignment: CDR1 DFQATT and CDR2 SNEGSKA (reference sequence). The CDR3 is 16 amino acids. The CDR3 sequence is CSARIVAGGYQETQYF. The CDR3 bases are TGCAGTGCTAGAATCGTAGCGGGGGGGTACCAAGAGACCCAGTACTTC.

This clonotype was seen repeatedly, ten times or more. The chain employs TRBV27 and TRBJ2-2, with 8 bases aligning to TRBD2. Germline CDR1 is MNHEY and CDR2 is SMNVEV (reference sequence). CDR3 size: 17 residues. V trimming: 6 bases; J trimming: 6 bases; junction bases outside the gene matches: 15. The CDR3 loop reads CASSPSPTSGRAGELFF. The CDR3 region has the DNA TGTGCCAGCAGCCCCTCCCCAACTAGCGGTAGAGCCGGGGAGCTGTTTTTT.

This clonotype was seen repeatedly, ten times or more. This sequence joins TRBV7-3 and TRBJ2-2; 7 bases match TRBD1. This CDR3 contains 16 residues. The germline CDR1 and CDR2 sequences are SGHTA and FQGTGA. J was trimmed by 2 bases and V by 0 bases; bases with no gene match: 3. DNA for the CDR3: TGTGCCAGCAGCTTAACGGGGACAGCAAACACCGGGGAGCTGTTTTTT. This encodes CASSLTGTANTGELFF.

At least ten counts were recorded for this clonotype. The CDR3 nucleotides read TGCGCCAGCAGCTTGGAACCGGGAATTGGTTTCTTT. The encoded protein is CASSLEPGIGFF. V is TRBV5-1 and J is TRBJ1-1; no definite D call. The CDR3 extends over 12 amino acids. CDR1 is SGHRS, CDR2 YFSETQ, per germline. V lost 0 bases and J 13 bases, leaving 13 bases between the germline ends.

This clonotype showed up many times. The chain couples TRBV12-3 or TRBV12-4 to TRBJ1-1; D is perhaps TRBD1 (5 bases). This CDR3 region has 14 residues. Trimming pared 3 bases from V and 4 bases from J, leaving 12 bases between. Written as DNA, the CDR3 is TGTGCCAGCAGTTTGAGTGGAGGGACCACTGAAGCTTTCTTT. It codes for CASSLSGGTTEAFF.

The V call is TRBV7-8, the J call TRBJ1-1; D is undetermined. The CDR3 has 14 residues. Germline assignment: CDR1 SGHVS and CDR2 FQNEAQ. The V and J ends lost 1 base and 2 bases respectively, with 8 bases between them. The CDR3 bases are TGTGCCAGCAGCTTAGATTTAAGAAACACTGAAGCTTTCTTT. It is translated as CASSLDLRNTEAFF.

This clonotype was seen repeatedly, ten times or more. V and J are TRBV7-3 and TRBJ2-7; no clear D. The ends were cut back, 4 bases at V and 6 bases at J, with 16 bases in the middle. Germline V lookup: CDR1 SGHTA, CDR2 FQGTGA. This CDR3 comprises 14 residues. CDR3 sequence (DNA): TGTGCCAGCAGCTCCAATCCCGGCTTGGGCGAGCAGTACTTC. Its translation is CASSSNPGLGEQYF.

This clonotype was detected many times. The chain joins TRBV14 to TRBJ1-1; D uncertain. The CDR3 covers 13 residues. The germline gives CDR1 SGHDN, CDR2 FVKESK. V gave up 2 bases and J gave up 0 bases, with 4 bases separating them. The CDR3 region is CASSQQLNTEAFF. Written as DNA, the CDR3 is TGTGCCAGCAGCCAACAGCTGAACACTGAAGCTTTCTTT. The whole variable domain, remainder taken from reference TRBV14 and TRBJ1-1, is EAGVTQFPSHSVIEKGQTVTLRCDPISGHDNLYWYRRVMGKEIKFLLHFVKESKQDESGMPNNRFLAERTGGTYSTLKVQPAELEDSGVYFCASSQQLNTEAFFGQGTRLTVV.

This clonotype was seen repeatedly, ten times or more. The gene calls are TRBV7-3 and TRBJ2-1; D may be TRBD1 or TRBD2 (5 bases each). The ends were cut back, 3 bases at V and 4 bases at J, with 13 bases in the middle. CDR3 size: 15 residues. Germline loops: CDR1 SGHTA, CDR2 FQGTGA. DNA for the CDR3: TGTGCCAGCAGCTTGATACCGGGGCCATACAATGAGCAGTTCTTC. As protein: CASSLIPGPYNEQFF.

In this sample, this clonotype turned up many times. The V call is TRBV5-1, the J call TRBJ1-4; TRBD1 matches 10 bases. This CDR3 contains 17 residues. V trimming: 0 bases; J trimming: 8 bases; junction bases outside the gene matches: 10. Germline V gene sequence: CDR1 SGHRS, CDR2 YFSETQ. This CDR3 is CASSLEGTGASGEKLFF. In DNA, the CDR3 is TGCGCCAGCAGCTTGGAAGGGACAGGGGCCTCCGGGGAAAAACTGTTTTTT.

In its sample, this clonotype was seen many times. The chain has TRBV5-1 and TRBJ2-3, with D hard to call. V was cut by 4 bases and J by 3 bases, with 12 bases left in between. The germline CDR1 and CDR2 sequences are SGHRS and YFSETQ. The CDR3 has 14 amino acids. This chain's CDR3 is CASSTDWRTDTQYF. In DNA form, the CDR3 reads TGCGCCAGCAGCACTGACTGGCGGACAGATACGCAGTATTTT.

This clonotype was seen repeatedly, ten times or more. The junction and the germline gene differ at one end; a read error may be behind it. The chain uses TRBV20-1 and TRBJ2-3; D gene ambiguous. CDR3 length equals 12 residues. Germline assignment: CDR1 DFQATT and CDR2 SNEGSKA (reference sequence). The CDR3 DNA is TGCAGTGCCAGAGGTGACCGAGATACGCAGTATTTT. This gives the protein CSARGDRDTQYF.

This clonotype was seen at least ten times. The V gene is TRBV5-1, the J gene TRBJ2-1, with 7 bases matching TRBD1. Looked up from germline, CDR1 is SGHRS and CDR2 is YFSETQ. The CDR3 length is 15 residues. V was clipped by 4 bases and J by 2 bases; unmatched bases: 6. The CDR3 sequence: CASSPTGEPYNEQFF. The CDR3, as DNA: TGCGCCAGCAGCCCCACAGGGGAACCCTACAATGAGCAGTTCTTC. The complete variable domain, with remaining parts taken from reference TRBV5-1 and TRBJ2-1, reads KAGVTQTPRYLIKTRGQQVTLSCSPISGHRSVSWYQQTPGQGLQFLFEYFSETQRNKGNFPGRFSGRQFSNSRSEMNVSTLELGDSALYLCASSPTGEPYNEQFFGPGTRLTVL.